This T cell receptor beta chain was captured by sequencing in a study of beta chain features in type 1 diabetes. The isolated RNA, all of it, was reverse transcribed, so expressed TCRB transcripts were what got sequenced. TCRdb's copy holds only in-frame clones and misses some; the assay was immunoSEQ multiplex PCR. The profile shows around 310,000 clones, 9.5% to 12% of them singletons. Germline V gene lookup returns CDR1 SGHVS and CDR2 FQNEAQ. CDR3 length: 16 residues. Trimming took 6 bases from V and 0 from J; bases not matched to a gene: 7. CD45RO/CCR7/CD25/CD127/CD95/CD27 sorting isolated CD4+ naive, central memory, regulatory and stem cell-like memory cells.

The chain couples TRBV7-8 to TRBJ2-7; 11 bases line up with TRBD2. This clonotype originated in a woman in her 30s in good health. Material for sequencing was naive CD4+ T cells from blood. CDR3 sequence reads: CASSPTSGEGSYEQYF. CDR3 sequence (DNA): TGTGCCAGCAGTCCGACTAGCGGGGAGGGCTCCTACGAGCAGTACTTC. Complete variable domain (other parts from reference TRBV7-8 and TRBJ2-7): GAGVSQSPRYKVAKRGQDVALRCDPISGHVSLFWYQQALGQGPEFLTYFQNEAQLDKSGLPSDRFFAERPEGSVSTLKIQRTQQEDSAVYLCASSPTSGEGSYEQYFGPGTRLTVT.